Listed below are T cell receptor beta chains from one sample, sequenced in a study of blood T cell repertoires in COVID-19. Clones were sequenced by immunoSEQ multiplex PCR, and TCRdb holds only the in-frame ones, with some missing. The table has tens of thousands of clones, 80% to 95% seen once. Sequencing used peripheral blood. The origin of the receptors is an older man with acute or convalescent COVID-19. The CDR3 runs from the conserved cysteine through the conserved F or W. A D gene is named only where the DNA matches it firmly. The size field is filled for only some rows; it gives once, few, many or a size class.

j_call: TRBJ2-3; clone_size: NA; d_call: NA; v_call: TRBV5-6; cdr3_nt: TGTGCCAGCAGCCGAAGGAGGACTAGCACAGATACGCAGTATTTT; cdr3_aa: CASSRRRTSTDTQYF
j_call: TRBJ1-3; clone_size: once; d_call: TRBD1; v_call: TRBV24-1; cdr3_nt: TGTGCCACCAGTGAAACAGGGGGCAGCTCTGGAAACACCATATATTTT; cdr3_aa: CATSETGGSSGNTIYF
j_call: TRBJ1-1; clone_size: NA; d_call: NA; v_call: TRBV12-3/TRBV12-4; cdr3_nt: TGTGCCAGCAGTTTAAACAGGAAGTCTGAAGCTTTCTTT; cdr3_aa: CASSLNRKSEAFF
j_call: TRBJ1-2; clone_size: few; d_call: TRBD1; v_call: TRBV5-1; cdr3_nt: TGCGCCAGCAGCCCGACCGGGACAGGGGATGGCTACACCTTC; cdr3_aa: CASSPTGTGDGYTF
j_call: TRBJ2-7; clone_size: NA; d_call: TRBD1; v_call: TRBV6-2/TRBV6-3; cdr3_nt: TGTGCCAGCAGTCTCCAGGGGGCATCCTACGAGCAGTACTTC; cdr3_aa: CASSLQGASYEQYF
j_call: TRBJ1-3; clone_size: NA; d_call: TRBD1; v_call: TRBV19; cdr3_nt: TGTGCCACCCGACAGGGCGGTGGAAACACCATATATTTT; cdr3_aa: CATRQGGGNTIYF
j_call: TRBJ1-1; clone_size: NA; d_call: NA; v_call: TRBV28; cdr3_nt: TGTGCCAGCAGCTCGCGCGGAGGGAGCAGGATTCTTGAAGCTTTCTTT; cdr3_aa: CASSSRGGSRILEAFF
j_call: TRBJ1-2; clone_size: NA; d_call: NA; v_call: TRBV28; cdr3_nt: TGTGCCAGCAGTTTAGGCTTTGAGGGCGGGGGCTACACCTTC; cdr3_aa: CASSLGFEGGGYTF
j_call: TRBJ2-7; clone_size: NA; d_call: TRBD2; v_call: TRBV5-4; cdr3_nt: TGTGCCAGCAGCCCGACTAGCGGGGGCTACGAGCAGTACTTC; cdr3_aa: CASSPTSGGYEQYF
j_call: TRBJ2-5; clone_size: NA; d_call: TRBD2; v_call: TRBV30; cdr3_nt: TGTGCCTGGAGGGGCTGGCTAGCGGTCCAAGAGACCCAGTACTTC; cdr3_aa: CAWRGWLAVQETQYF
j_call: TRBJ2-5; clone_size: NA; d_call: TRBD1; v_call: TRBV7-2; cdr3_nt: TGTGCCAGCAGCTCAGGACAGGGGGCTCAAGAGACCCAGTACTTC; cdr3_aa: CASSSGQGAQETQYF
j_call: TRBJ2-3; clone_size: NA; d_call: TRBD1; v_call: TRBV29-1; cdr3_nt: TGCAGCGCCGGGACAGGGGGCTTAGATACGCAGTATTTT; cdr3_aa: CSAGTGGLDTQYF
j_call: TRBJ2-3; clone_size: NA; d_call: TRBD2; v_call: TRBV5-4; cdr3_nt: TGTGCCAGCAGGGTTAGCGGGGGGGCGTCAGATACGCAGTATTTT; cdr3_aa: CASRVSGGASDTQYF
j_call: TRBJ2-3; clone_size: NA; d_call: TRBD2; v_call: TRBV19; cdr3_nt: TGTGCCAGCGCGGGGCGGGGGGCCACAGATACGCAGTATTTT; cdr3_aa: CASAGRGATDTQYF
j_call: TRBJ2-7; clone_size: NA; d_call: NA; v_call: TRBV6-1; cdr3_nt: TGTGCCAGCAGTGAAGCTGGAGGGGGCGCATACGAGCAGTACTTC; cdr3_aa: CASSEAGGGAYEQYF
j_call: TRBJ1-2; clone_size: NA; d_call: NA; v_call: TRBV6-5; cdr3_nt: TGTGCCAGCAGCTCCGGGCCCCGGGGCTATGGCTACACCTTC; cdr3_aa: CASSSGPRGYGYTF
j_call: TRBJ2-7; clone_size: NA; d_call: NA; v_call: TRBV5-1; cdr3_nt: TGCGCCAGCAGCTTGGGCACAGATATCTACGAGCAGTACTTC; cdr3_aa: CASSLGTDIYEQYF
j_call: TRBJ2-1; clone_size: NA; d_call: TRBD2; v_call: TRBV19; cdr3_nt: TGTGCCAGTAGGGCACGAGCGGGGGCACCCTACAATGAGCAGTTCTTC; cdr3_aa: CASRARAGAPYNEQFF
j_call: TRBJ2-1; clone_size: NA; d_call: NA; v_call: TRBV18; cdr3_nt: TGTGCCAGCTCACTTTCCCGGGACTCCGCCTCCTACAATGAGCAGTTCTTC; cdr3_aa: CASSLSRDSASYNEQFF
j_call: TRBJ2-7; clone_size: NA; d_call: NA; v_call: TRBV7-2; cdr3_nt: TGTGCCAGCAGCTTGGACACCGGCGGGCAGTACTTC; cdr3_aa: CASSLDTGGQYF
j_call: TRBJ1-2; clone_size: NA; d_call: NA; v_call: TRBV3-1/TRBV3-2; cdr3_nt: TGTGCCAGCAGCCAAGGGCCGGCTAGGAGCTATGGCTACACCTTC; cdr3_aa: CASSQGPARSYGYTF
j_call: TRBJ2-6; clone_size: NA; d_call: NA; v_call: TRBV27; cdr3_nt: TGTGCCAGCAGTTTAAGTCGGAGCTCTGGGGCCAACGTCCTGACTTTC; cdr3_aa: CASSLSRSSGANVLTF
j_call: TRBJ2-5; clone_size: NA; d_call: NA; v_call: TRBV1; cdr3_nt: TGCACCAGCAGCCCAGAGGTAGTAGCGGGGAGGTGGGAGACCCAGTACTTC; cdr3_aa: CTSSPEVVAGRWETQYF
j_call: TRBJ2-5; clone_size: NA; d_call: NA; v_call: TRBV6-5; cdr3_nt: TGTGCCAGCAGTTATCCCCCCGGGGAGACCCAGTACTTC; cdr3_aa: CASSYPPGETQYF
j_call: TRBJ2-5; clone_size: once; d_call: TRBD1; v_call: TRBV12-3/TRBV12-4; cdr3_nt: TGTGCCAGCACTCCGGGACAGCAAGAGACCCAGTACTTC; cdr3_aa: CASTPGQQETQYF
j_call: TRBJ1-5; clone_size: NA; d_call: TRBD1; v_call: TRBV28; cdr3_nt: TGTGCCAGCAGCGGACAGGGGTTACTCGATCAGCCCCAGCATTTT; cdr3_aa: CASSGQGLLDQPQHF
j_call: TRBJ1-2; clone_size: NA; d_call: TRBD1; v_call: TRBV7-2; cdr3_nt: TGTGCCAGCAGACCCCGGACAGGGGGCGGTTTATATGGCTACACCTTC; cdr3_aa: CASRPRTGGGLYGYTF
j_call: TRBJ1-3; clone_size: NA; d_call: NA; v_call: TRBV30; cdr3_nt: TGTGCCTGGAGTGCAATCCAGGGGTCAGGCTCTGGAAACACCATATATTTT; cdr3_aa: CAWSAIQGSGSGNTIYF
j_call: TRBJ2-2; clone_size: NA; d_call: NA; v_call: TRBV6-1; cdr3_nt: TGTGCCAGCAGTGAATTGGGGGGTTCCGGGGAGCTGTTTTTT; cdr3_aa: CASSELGGSGELFF